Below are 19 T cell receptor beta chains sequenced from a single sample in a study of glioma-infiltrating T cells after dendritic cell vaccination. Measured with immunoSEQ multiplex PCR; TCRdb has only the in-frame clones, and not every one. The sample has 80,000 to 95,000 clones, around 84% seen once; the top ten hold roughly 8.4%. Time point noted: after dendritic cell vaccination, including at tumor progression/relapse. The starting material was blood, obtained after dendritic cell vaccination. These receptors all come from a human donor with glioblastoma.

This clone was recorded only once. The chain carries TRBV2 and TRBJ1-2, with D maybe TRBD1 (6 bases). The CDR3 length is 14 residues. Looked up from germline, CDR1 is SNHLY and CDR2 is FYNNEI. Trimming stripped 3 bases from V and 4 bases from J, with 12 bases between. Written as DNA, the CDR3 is TGTGCCAGCAGTGACCGAACAGGGACCTATGGCTACACCTTC. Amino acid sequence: CASSDRTGTYGYTF.

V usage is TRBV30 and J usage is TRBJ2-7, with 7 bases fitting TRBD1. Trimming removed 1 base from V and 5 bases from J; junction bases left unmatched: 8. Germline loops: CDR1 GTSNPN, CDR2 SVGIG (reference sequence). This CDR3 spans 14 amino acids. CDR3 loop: CAWSATDRRHEQYF. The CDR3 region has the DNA TGTGCCTGGAGTGCCACGGACAGGCGCCACGAGCAGTACTTC.

CDR3 sequence (DNA): TGTGCCAGCAGTGGAGGAACGGGCAATCAGCCCCAGCATTTT. Protein product: CASSGGTGNQPQHF. The rearrangement links TRBV6-1 to TRBJ1-5; D is unclear. The V gene lost 4 bases and the J gene lost 2 bases, with 9 bases spanning the gap. The CDR3 consists of 14 residues. The germline CDR1 and CDR2 sequences are MNHNS and SASEGT.

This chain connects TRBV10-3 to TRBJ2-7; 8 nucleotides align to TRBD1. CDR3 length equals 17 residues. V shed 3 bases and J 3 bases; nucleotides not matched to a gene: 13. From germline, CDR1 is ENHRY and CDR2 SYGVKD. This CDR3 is CAISDTQPGQVFYEQYF. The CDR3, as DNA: TGTGCCATCAGTGACACGCAACCGGGACAGGTGTTCTACGAGCAGTACTTC.

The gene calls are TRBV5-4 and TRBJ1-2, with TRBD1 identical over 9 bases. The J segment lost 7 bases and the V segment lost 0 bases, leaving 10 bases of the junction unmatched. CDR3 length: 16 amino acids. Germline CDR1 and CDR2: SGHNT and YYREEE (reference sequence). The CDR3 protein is CASSLGLGQGSAGYTF. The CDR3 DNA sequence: TGTGCCAGCAGCTTGGGGCTGGGACAGGGATCGGCTGGCTACACCTTC. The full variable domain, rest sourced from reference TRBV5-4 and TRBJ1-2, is ETGVTQSPTHLIKTRGQQVTLRCSSQSGHNTVSWYQQALGQGPQFIFQYYREEENGRGNFPPRFSGLQFPNYSSELNVNALELDDSALYLCASSLGLGQGSAGYTFGSGTRLTVV.

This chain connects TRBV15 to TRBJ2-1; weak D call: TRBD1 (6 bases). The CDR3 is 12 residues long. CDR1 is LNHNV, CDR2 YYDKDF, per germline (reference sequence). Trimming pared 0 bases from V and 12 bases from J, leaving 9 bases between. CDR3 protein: CATSRDQDRQFF. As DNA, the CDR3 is TGTGCCACCAGCAGAGATCAGGACAGGCAGTTCTTC.

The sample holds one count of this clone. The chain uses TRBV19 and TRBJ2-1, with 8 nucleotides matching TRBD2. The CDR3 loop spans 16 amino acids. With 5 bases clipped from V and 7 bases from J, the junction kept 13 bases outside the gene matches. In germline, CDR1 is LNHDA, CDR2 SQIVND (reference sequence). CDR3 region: CASSGHRTSRSNEQFF. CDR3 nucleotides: TGTGCCAGTAGTGGGCATAGGACTAGCCGATCAAATGAGCAGTTCTTC. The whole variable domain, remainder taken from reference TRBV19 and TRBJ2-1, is DGGITQSPKYLFRKEGQNVTLSCEQNLNHDAMYWYRQDPGQGLRLIYYSQIVNDFQKGDIAEGYSVSREKKESFPLTVTSAQKNPTAFYLCASSGHRTSRSNEQFFGPGTRLTVL.

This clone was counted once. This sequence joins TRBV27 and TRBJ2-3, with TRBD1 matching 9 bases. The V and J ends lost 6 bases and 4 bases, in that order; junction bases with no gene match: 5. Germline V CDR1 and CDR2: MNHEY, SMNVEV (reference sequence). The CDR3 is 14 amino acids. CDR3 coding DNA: TGTGCCAGCAGCGGACAGGGGACCGCAGATACGCAGTATTTT. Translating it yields CASSGQGTADTQYF.

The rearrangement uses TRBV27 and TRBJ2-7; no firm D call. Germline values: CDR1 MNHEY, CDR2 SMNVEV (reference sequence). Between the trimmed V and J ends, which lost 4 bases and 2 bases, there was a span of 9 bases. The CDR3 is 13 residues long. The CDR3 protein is CASSYGRTYEQYF. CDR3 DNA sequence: TGTGCCAGCAGTTATGGCAGGACCTACGAGCAGTACTTC.

CDR3 bases: TGTGCCAGCAGCCGAGAGGACAGAGGCCTTTCACCCCTCCACTTT. This codes for CASSREDRGLSPLHF. The V and J genes are TRBV7-2 and TRBJ1-6; D might be TRBD1 (6 bases). The CDR3 runs to 15 residues. V was clipped by 5 bases and J by 9 bases, with 17 bases between them. The V gene's germline CDR1 is SGHTA and CDR2 FQGNSA.

CDR3 region: CASSQGRGEYEQYF. Here the CDR3 DNA reads TGCGCCAGCAGCCAAGGCAGGGGGGAATACGAGCAGTACTTC. This chain joins TRBV4-1 and TRBJ2-7; tentative D call: TRBD1 (7 bases). The ends were cut back, 1 base at V and 4 bases at J, with 11 bases in the middle. There are 14 residues in the CDR3. The germline CDR1 and CDR2 sequences are MGHRA and YSYEKL.

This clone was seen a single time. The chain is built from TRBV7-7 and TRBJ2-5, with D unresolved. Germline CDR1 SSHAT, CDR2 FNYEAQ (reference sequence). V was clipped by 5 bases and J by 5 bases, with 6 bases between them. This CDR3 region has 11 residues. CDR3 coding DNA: TGTGCCAGCAGCCCCGGGGAGACCCAGTACTTC. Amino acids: CASSPGETQYF. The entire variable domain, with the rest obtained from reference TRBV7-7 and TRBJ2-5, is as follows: GAGVSQSPRYKVTKRGQDVTLRCDPISSHATLYWYQQALGQGPEFLTYFNYEAQPDKSGLPSDRFSAERPEGSISTLTIQRTEQRDSAMYRCASSPGETQYFGPGTRLLVL.

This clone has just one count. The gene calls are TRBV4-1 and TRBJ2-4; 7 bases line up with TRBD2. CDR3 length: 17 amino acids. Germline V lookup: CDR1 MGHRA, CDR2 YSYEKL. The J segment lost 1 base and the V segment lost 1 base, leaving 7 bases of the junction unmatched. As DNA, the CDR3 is TGCGCCAGCAGCCAAGGATTAGGGGAGGGGGCCAAAAACATTCAGTACTTC. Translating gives CASSQGLGEGAKNIQYF.

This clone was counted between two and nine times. Written as DNA, the CDR3 is TGCGCCAGCAGCCAAGGGGGACTAGCGCCCCGAGATACGCAGTATTTT. Encoded protein: CASSQGGLAPRDTQYF. The chain joins TRBV4-1 to TRBJ2-3; 10 nucleotides line up with TRBD2. V lost 1 base to trimming and J lost 5 bases; unmatched junction nucleotides: 6. The CDR3 runs to 16 residues. CDR1 is MGHRA and CDR2 is YSYEKL in the germline V gene.

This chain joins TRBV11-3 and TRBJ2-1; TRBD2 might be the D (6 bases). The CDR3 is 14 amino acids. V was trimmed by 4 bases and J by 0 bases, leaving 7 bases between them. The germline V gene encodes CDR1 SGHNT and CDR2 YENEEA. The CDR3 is CASSSGSSYNEQFF. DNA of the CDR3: TGTGCCAGCAGCTCCGGGAGCTCCTACAATGAGCAGTTCTTC.

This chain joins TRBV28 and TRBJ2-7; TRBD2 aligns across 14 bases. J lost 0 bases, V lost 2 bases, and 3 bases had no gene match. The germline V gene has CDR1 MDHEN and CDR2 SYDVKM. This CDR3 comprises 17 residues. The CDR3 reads CASSLGTSGRSSYEQYF. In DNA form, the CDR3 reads TGTGCCAGCAGTTTAGGGACTAGCGGGAGATCCTCCTACGAGCAGTACTTC. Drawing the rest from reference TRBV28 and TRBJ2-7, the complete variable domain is DVKVTQSSRYLVKRTGEKVFLECVQDMDHENMFWYRQDPGLGLRLIYFSYDVKMKEKGDIPEGYSVSREKKERFSLILESASTNQTSMYLCASSLGTSGRSSYEQYFGPGTRLTVT.

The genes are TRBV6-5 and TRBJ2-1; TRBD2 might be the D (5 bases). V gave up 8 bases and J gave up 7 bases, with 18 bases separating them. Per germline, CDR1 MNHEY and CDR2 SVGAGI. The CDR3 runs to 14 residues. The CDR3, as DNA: TGTGCCAGCTCCCCTGGGGTAGGGAGAAATGAGCAGTTCTTC. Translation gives CASSPGVGRNEQFF.

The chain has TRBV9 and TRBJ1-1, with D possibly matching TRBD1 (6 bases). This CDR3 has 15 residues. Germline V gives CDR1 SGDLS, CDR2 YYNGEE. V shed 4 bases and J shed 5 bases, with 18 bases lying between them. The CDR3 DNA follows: TGTGCCAGCAGCACCCGACTCGGGGGGCGGACTGAAGCTTTCTTT. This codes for CASSTRLGGRTEAFF.

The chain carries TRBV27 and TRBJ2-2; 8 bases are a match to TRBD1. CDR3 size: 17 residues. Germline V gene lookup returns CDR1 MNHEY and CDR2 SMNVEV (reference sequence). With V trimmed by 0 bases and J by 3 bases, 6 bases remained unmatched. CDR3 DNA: TGTGCCAGCAGTTTATCGGGGACAGGCGGTTACACCGGGGAGCTGTTTTTT. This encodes CASSLSGTGGYTGELFF.